This T cell receptor (beta chain) appears in the sequencing data of a study of blood T cell repertoires in COVID-19. The overall study: COVID-19 samples, acute and convalescent, were from the United States, Italy and Spain. PBMCs, B-cell-depleted T cells, or T cells were the source of the cDNA or gDNA that made up the material.

A note on this clone: Other DNA sequences in this specimen translate into the identical CDR3.

J was trimmed by 0 bases and V by 4 bases; bases with no gene match: 4. This CDR3 contains 15 residues. CDR1 is SGHRS and CDR2 is YFSETQ in the germline V gene. As handled by the study authors: Estimation of nucleated cell counts relied on the amplification of reference gene primers. Assay: immunoSEQ multiplex PCR; the TCRdb copy retains only in-frame clones and omits some. V and J calls and clone size are copied from that table; D and trimming were computed from the DNA. In the table there are roughly 150,000 clones, 87% of which are singletons. The chain carries TRBV5-1 and TRBJ2-1; 7 bases map to TRBD2. The source material was peripheral blood. The source is a man older than 75 with acute or convalescent COVID-19. The CDR3 bases are TGCGCCAGCAGCCCTAGCGGAAACTCCTACAATGAGCAGTTCTTC. Translated: CASSPSGNSYNEQFF.